This T cell receptor (beta chain) was captured by sequencing in a study of blood T cell repertoires in COVID-19. Overall study context: Acute and convalescent COVID-19 specimens originated in the United States, Italy and Spain. T cells, B-cell-depleted T cells, or PBMCs supplied cDNA or gDNA.

Per the study methods: For nucleated cells, counts were estimated from reference gene primer amplification. Repertoires were generated with immunoSEQ multiplex PCR, while TCRdb's copy carries only in-frame clones and drops some. D and trimming were read from the DNA, whereas the V and J calls and clone size are those reported in that table. The table lists approximately 140,000 clones, about nine tenths of them singletons. The CDR3 sequence is 13 residues long. V lost 1 base and J 5 bases, leaving 6 bases between the germline ends. Germline CDR1 SGHDN, CDR2 FVKESK. Concerning this clone: This sample also contains other DNA sequences that code for the same CDR3.

The chain links TRBV14 to TRBJ2-1; D might be TRBD2 (6 bases). The receptor's source is a human donor in a cohort sampled during active COVID-19. Specimen: peripheral blood. This CDR3 reads CASSQAGDNEQFF. Here the CDR3 DNA reads TGTGCCAGCAGCCAAGCGGGGGACAATGAGCAGTTCTTC.